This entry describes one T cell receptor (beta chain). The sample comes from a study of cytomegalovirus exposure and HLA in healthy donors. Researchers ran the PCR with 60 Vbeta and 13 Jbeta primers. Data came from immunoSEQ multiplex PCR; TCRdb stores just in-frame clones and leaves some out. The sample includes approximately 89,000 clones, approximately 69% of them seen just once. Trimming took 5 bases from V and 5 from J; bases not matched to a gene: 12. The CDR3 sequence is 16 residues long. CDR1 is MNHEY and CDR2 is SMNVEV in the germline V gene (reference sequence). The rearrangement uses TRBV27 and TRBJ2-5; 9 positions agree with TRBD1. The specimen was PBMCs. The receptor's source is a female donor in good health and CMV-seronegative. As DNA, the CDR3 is TGTGCCAGCAGTGTCATCCTCGGGACAGGGCACGAGACCCAGTACTTC. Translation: CASSVILGTGHETQYF.